Reported below is one T cell receptor beta chain. The clone's antigen remains unknown. No base quality values were provided; no much bigger clone lies one nucleotide off. Preparation of the library involved 5' RACE. The data were produced on an Illumina HiSeq 2500. The second PCR ran for roughly 7 to 11 cycles and used a J-beta primer mix along with a sample-barcoded 5' primer. A template-switch 5' adaptor carrying 12 random nucleotides introduced a unique molecular identifier onto each TCR beta cDNA molecule. At least 3 million CDR3-containing paired-end reads were obtained from each sample. All of the RNA was converted into first-strand cDNA using the Mint cDNA synthesis kit, with a TRBC-specific oligonucleotide serving as the primer. All cDNA was treated with uracil-DNA glycosylase and then went through a first 18-cycle PCR with the universal primers M1SS and BC2_uni_R. Turning to the authors' computational methods: Normalization of each sample was performed by random selection of 1 million high-quality reads, each carrying a distinct molecular identifier. Reads with shared molecular identifiers were discarded instead of being binned into consensus sequences. CDR3 identification, clonotype clustering and error correction used MiTCR with a Q25 quality threshold and the strictest error-elimination algorithm. A nonparametric unseen species model using Euler transformation provided a lower-bound estimate of total TCR beta diversity. TCRdb reanalyzed the raw reads on its own, using fastp at Q25 for trimming and MiXCR for clone calling, and kept in-frame beta chains. Rows matching on CDR3 protein sequence are summarized as one entry with the most common DNA and genes. V and J calls and clone size were set by TCRdb, not the authors. This sample gives roughly 1.4 million distinct CDR3 sequences in total; roughly 59% of them show up just once. The ten largest clonotypes hold under 8.5% of the sample.

This record comes from a study of blood T cells in healthy people across ages (dated by TCRdb to 2015 to 2017). Regarding the study in general: In model experiments, roughly one uniquely barcoded TCR beta cDNA molecule per two T cells was captured by template switching. Two additional independent replicas of 1 million unique cDNA reads from the same blood draw were analyzed for two donors (one aged 18 to 29 and one aged 80 or older). The donors were divided into four age groups: young (average about 16 years), middle-aged (roughly 40), aged (roughly 66) and long-lived (around 87). Donors of different ages were randomly distributed across sequencing lanes to avoid experimental bias. To track age-related changes in TCR beta repertoire diversity, the study relied on deep sequencing normalized with unique cDNA molecular identifiers. Findings and caveats that apply to the study as a whole: As age increased, observed TCR beta diversity per million T cells dropped in a roughly linear way, and a significant reduction was already evident by age roughly 40. Compared with the aged group, the long-lived group had more naive CD4+ T cells, fewer expanded clones and increased TCR diversity, a pattern suggesting age selection. Observed TCR beta diversity correlated strongly with the percentage of naive T cells measured by flow cytometry. Bulk unsorted PBMC profiling prevented conclusive comparison of naive and antigen-experienced compartments. Because donor CMV infection status was unknown, age-related changes in expanded clonotypes were potentially confounded. Total diversity estimates from one million sequenced T cells were considered lower bounds and underestimates.

The CDR3, from cysteine to phenylalanine, totals 16 residues. Only the CDR3 DNA stays, 48 bases, in frame from base 1. Clipping removes 5 bases from V and 0 bases from J, with 6 as the unmatched junction base count. The germline V gene gives CDR1 as MDHEN and CDR2 as SYDVKM. Systemically healthy Caucasian individuals from Russia, 35 to 40 in total and aged 6 to 90 years, were included as donors. Each donor gave roughly 11 milliliters of peripheral blood, drawn into EDTA-treated Vacutainer tubes. Ficoll-Paque density-gradient centrifugation was used to isolate PBMCs, with at least 7 million obtained per sample. Total RNA, at least 5.5 micrograms per sample, was extracted from PBMCs with Trizol reagent. Naive CD45RAhigh/CD27high T cell percentages were measured by flow cytometry on a PBMC aliquot from every donor.

Sequencing was performed on blood. The V and J segments used are TRBV28 and TRBJ2-7, and TRBD2 matches 11 of the central bases. The TCR sequence derives from a man aged 18 to 30 in good health. The nucleotide sequence reads TGTGCCAGCAGTCCTACCGGGACTAGCGGCTCCTACGAGCAGTACTTC. This encodes CASSPTGTSGSYEQYF.